The clone carrying this T cell receptor (beta chain) was recorded at least ten times. The sample belongs to a study of early T cells in non-severe SARS-CoV-2 infection. Individual cDNA molecules were tagged with unique molecular identifiers. Each CDR3 protein is one row after TCRdb ran MiXCR on the 5' RACE reads. The table records roughly 50,000 distinct CDR3 sequences, roughly 8.2% of them present only once. Germline V CDR1 and CDR2: DFQATT, SNEGSKA (reference sequence). The CDR3 has 13 residues. V lost 5 bases, J lost 7 bases, and 18 bases lay in between. This clonotype originated in an adult who was a healthcare worker with PCR-confirmed SARS-CoV-2 infection or an uninfected control (not recorded which). The sample comprised whole blood. The V call is TRBV20-1, the J call TRBJ2-7, with D perhaps being TRBD1 or TRBD2 (5 bases each). The CDR3 sequence is CSAAKTQGEEQYF. The DNA of the CDR3 is TGCAGTGCTGCCAAGACCCAGGGAGAAGAGCAGTACTTC.